The next 24 T cell receptor beta chains were all read from a single sample in a study of beta chain features in type 1 diabetes. Expressed TCRB transcripts were sequenced because the isolated RNA had all been reverse transcribed beforehand. The data were produced by immunoSEQ multiplex PCR, yet TCRdb's version contains in-frame clones alone and is incomplete. The sample includes a few hundred thousand clones, roughly 12% of them seen just once. The sample consisted of naive CD4+ T cells from blood. The receptors originated from a man aged 18 to 29 in good health.

CDR3 coding DNA: TGTGCCAGCAAGGCGGGATTTGAGGCCAAAAACATTCAGTACTTC. It translates to CASKAGFEAKNIQYF. The V gene is TRBV6-4, the J gene TRBJ2-4; perhaps TRBD2 as D (6 bases). Looked up from germline, CDR1 is MRHNA and CDR2 is SNTAGT. The CDR3 consists of 15 residues. V was shortened by 7 bases and J by 1 base, with 14 bases between the two germline ends.

There are a few counts of this clone. V usage is TRBV15 and J usage is TRBJ1-2; no reliable D call. Germline V gene lookup returns CDR1 LNHNV and CDR2 YYDKDF (reference sequence). There are 15 residues in the CDR3. V was trimmed by 0 bases and J by 0 bases, leaving 8 bases between them. The CDR3 DNA sequence: TGTGCCACCAGCAGAGATCGTGGGCCTAACTATGGCTACACCTTC. Protein: CATSRDRGPNYGYTF.

The V and J genes are TRBV10-3 and TRBJ1-1, with TRBD1 matching over 7 bases. The V segment lost 6 bases and the J segment 3 bases; nucleotides outside the gene matches: 25. CDR1 and CDR2 (germline): ENHRY, SYGVKD. The CDR3 runs 20 residues. CDR3 in amino acids: CAIRFTSRTGPKRQDTEAFF. CDR3 coding DNA: TGTGCCATCAGATTCACGAGTCGGACAGGCCCAAAAAGGCAGGACACTGAAGCTTTCTTT.

V usage is TRBV9 and J usage is TRBJ2-3; 8 bases fit TRBD2. The V gene end was trimmed by 2 bases and the J gene end by 4 bases; junction bases not matched to a gene: 12. Germline loops: CDR1 SGDLS, CDR2 YYNGEE. The CDR3 covers 17 residues. The CDR3 region has the DNA TGTGCCAGCAGCGTCGCCCCTTTTGCGGGGGGAGCAGATACGCAGTATTTT. It codes for CASSVAPFAGGADTQYF.

The chain recombines TRBV18 with TRBJ2-1; 12 positions agree with TRBD2. The junction had 8 bases not matched to a gene; V was cut back by 2 bases and J by 9 bases. The germline V gene has CDR1 KGHSH and CDR2 LQKENI. This CDR3 has 16 residues. DNA of the CDR3: TGTGCCAGCTCACCATTGGCGACTAGCGGGAGCACTGAGCAGTTCTTC. Translating it yields CASSPLATSGSTEQFF. Combining the CDR3 with reference TRBV18 and TRBJ2-1 gives the whole variable domain NAGVMQNPRHLVRRRGQEARLRCSPMKGHSHVYWYRQLPEEGLKFMVYLQKENIIDESGMPKERFSAEFPKEGPSILRIQQVVRGDSAAYFCASSPLATSGSTEQFFGPGTRLTVL.

V gene TRBV11-2 combines with J gene TRBJ2-2, with D possibly TRBD2 on 5 matching bases. Germline CDR1 reads SGHAT; CDR2 reads FQNNGV. With 6 bases removed from V and 1 base from J, the gap between germline ends came to 6 bases. The CDR3 is 13 residues long. The CDR3 protein is CASRAGNTGELFF. The CDR3 DNA reads TGTGCCAGCAGGGCGGGGAACACCGGGGAGCTGTTTTTT.

In its sample, this clone was seen a few times. J is TRBJ2-3 and V is TRBV7-9; TRBD1 might be the D (5 bases). This CDR3 has 14 residues. CDR1 SEHNR and CDR2 FQNEAQ come from the germline V gene (reference sequence). Trimming stripped 5 bases from V and 0 bases from J, with 9 bases between. The CDR3 DNA follows: TGTGCCAGCAGCCCAGGGTGGAGCACAGATACGCAGTATTTT. This translates into CASSPGWSTDTQYF.

This clone was counted a few times. The rearrangement links TRBV5-1 to TRBJ2-3; D is possibly TRBD2 (5 bases). The V and J ends lost 0 bases and 7 bases respectively, with 12 bases between them. Germline V gene data show CDR1 as SGHRS and CDR2 as YFSETQ. This CDR3 is 14 amino acids long. CDR3 coding DNA: TGCGCCAGCAGCTTGGGTTCACGGGAAAATACGCAGTATTTT. This encodes CASSLGSRENTQYF.

The chain has TRBV9 and TRBJ2-1, with 8 positions matching TRBD2. The V gene end was trimmed by 4 bases and the J gene end by 0 bases; junction bases not matched to a gene: 3. The germline CDR1 and CDR2 sequences are SGDLS and YYNGEE. The CDR3 is 15 amino acids. For the CDR3, the DNA is TGTGCCAGCAGCATTAGCGGGATCTCCTACAATGAGCAGTTCTTC. Protein product: CASSISGISYNEQFF. The entire variable domain, with the rest obtained from reference TRBV9 and TRBJ2-1, is as follows: DSGVTQTPKHLITATGQRVTLRCSPRSGDLSVYWYQQSLDQGLQFLIQYYNGEERAKGNILERFSAQQFPDLHSELNLSSLELGDSALYFCASSISGISYNEQFFGPGTRLTVL.

The chain links TRBV25-1 to TRBJ1-2; maybe TRBD1 (6 bases). The CDR3 loop spans 14 amino acids. Trimming removed 0 bases at V and 6 bases at J, with 11 bases between. The germline V gene has CDR1 MGHDK and CDR2 SYGVNS. CDR3 loop: CASSEYQQGNGYTF. DNA of the CDR3: TGTGCCAGCAGTGAATATCAACAGGGTAATGGCTACACCTTC.

Only a few counts were recorded for this clone. This sequence joins TRBV7-6 and TRBJ2-1; possibly TRBD2 for D (6 bases). V was clipped by 1 base and J by 0 bases, with 16 bases between them. Germline V gives CDR1 SGHVS, CDR2 FNYEAQ. This CDR3 contains 18 residues. The CDR3 DNA reads TGTGCCAGCAGCTTAGGATTTAAAGGGAGGATCTCCTACAATGAGCAGTTCTTC. Amino acid sequence: CASSLGFKGRISYNEQFF. The full variable domain, in which reference TRBV7-6 and TRBJ2-1 provide the parts outside the CDR3, is GAGVSQSPRYKVTKRGQDVALRCDPISGHVSLYWYRQALGQGPEFLTYFNYEAQQDKSGLPNDRFSAERPEGSISTLTIQRTEQRDSAMYRCASSLGFKGRISYNEQFFGPGTRLTVL.

This chain joins TRBV7-9 and TRBJ2-2; TRBD2 agrees at 11 bases. Germline-derived CDR1 and CDR2 are SEHNR and FQNEAQ (reference sequence). J was trimmed by 1 base and V by 1 base; bases with no gene match: 5. The CDR3 covers 18 residues. This CDR3 is CASSLGVGLAGNTGELFF. Written as DNA, the CDR3 is TGTGCCAGCAGCTTAGGGGTTGGACTAGCGGGGAACACCGGGGAGCTGTTTTTT.

This clone was detected a few times. The chain joins TRBV30 to TRBJ2-3; 9 nucleotides agree with TRBD2. The CDR3 runs to 15 residues. Trimming at V came to 0 bases and at J to 5 bases, leaving 6 bases not matched to a gene. Germline CDR1 is GTSNPN and CDR2 is SVGIG (reference sequence). The CDR3 nucleotides read TGTGCCTGGAGTGTAATAGCGGGAGTCAGAGATACGCAGTATTTT. Its translation is CAWSVIAGVRDTQYF.

This clone has a handful of counts. Here the CDR3 reads CASSQMIEETQYF. CDR3 sequence (DNA): TGTGCCAGCAGCCAGATGATCGAAGAGACCCAGTACTTC. The chain carries TRBV11-2 and TRBJ2-5, with D uncertain. The V and J ends lost 5 bases and 3 bases respectively, with 10 bases between them. The CDR3 length is 13 residues. Germline assignment: CDR1 SGHAT and CDR2 FQNNGV.

This clone was picked up one time. The chain couples TRBV19 to TRBJ1-1; a weak D match, TRBD1 (6 bases). With 4 bases removed from V and 2 bases from J, the gap between germline ends came to 11 bases. There are 14 residues in the CDR3. The germline V gene encodes CDR1 LNHDA and CDR2 SQIVND (reference sequence). CDR3 region: CASSTLDSNTEAFF. The CDR3 region has the DNA TGTGCCAGTAGTACCCTGGACAGCAACACTGAAGCTTTCTTT.

Only a few counts were recorded for this clone. The chain employs TRBV15 and TRBJ2-2; D might be TRBD2 (6 bases). The CDR3 length is 15 residues. Germline V gene data show CDR1 as LNHNV and CDR2 as YYDKDF (reference sequence). V shed 9 bases and J shed 4 bases, with 18 bases lying between them. CDR3 DNA: TGTGCCACTCGAGCCCCTGGAGGGGTCACCGGGGAGCTGTTTTTT. Its translation is CATRAPGGVTGELFF.

The chain couples TRBV30 to TRBJ2-5, with D unresolved. The DNA end is more similar to TRBJ2-7, so the J call may be wrong. The length of the CDR3 is 10 residues. The V gene's germline CDR1 is GTSNPN and CDR2 SVGIG (reference sequence). Here the CDR3 DNA reads TGTGCCTGGAGCCGTAGCGAGCAGTACTTC. Amino acids: CAWSRSEQYF.

The chain combines TRBV6-5 with TRBJ2-7; TRBD2 might be the D (5 bases). CDR3 size: 13 residues. Germline-derived CDR1 and CDR2 are MNHEY and SVGAGI. Between the trimmed V and J ends, which lost 4 bases and 2 bases, there was a span of 9 bases. DNA for the CDR3: TGTGCCAGCAGTTTACGGGAAACCTACGAGCAGTACTTC. Residues: CASSLRETYEQYF.

As DNA, the CDR3 is TGTGCCAGCAGCTTGGCCAGGGCGCGGTCCCGGAATGAGCAGTTCTTC. It codes for CASSLARARSRNEQFF. The chain couples TRBV5-4 to TRBJ2-1; possibly TRBD1 for D (5 bases). Germline values: CDR1 SGHNT, CDR2 YYREEE (reference sequence). The CDR3 runs 16 residues. V gave up 0 bases and J gave up 7 bases, with 17 bases separating them.

This clone has more than one count but fewer than ten. The V and J genes are TRBV7-9 and TRBJ1-2; D ambiguous. V lost 5 bases, J lost 2 bases, and 12 bases lay in between. CDR3 size: 14 residues. In germline, CDR1 is SEHNR, CDR2 FQNEAQ (reference sequence). The CDR3 sequence: CASSASERNYGYTF. The CDR3 nucleotides are TGTGCCAGCAGCGCCTCGGAGAGGAACTATGGCTACACCTTC.

This sequence joins TRBV9 and TRBJ2-3; D possibly corresponds to TRBD2 (7 bases). Germline-derived CDR1 and CDR2 are SGDLS and YYNGEE. V shed 4 bases and J shed 2 bases, with 14 bases lying between them. This CDR3 spans 15 amino acids. For the CDR3, the DNA is TGTGCCAGCAGCCGCGGGGGCGGCCTCACAGATACGCAGTATTTT. It codes for CASSRGGGLTDTQYF.

This clone has more than one count but fewer than ten. V is TRBV2 and J is TRBJ2-2; 8 bases align to TRBD1. CDR3 length equals 15 residues. V lost 3 bases and J lost 4; bases outside the gene matches: 4. Looked up from germline, CDR1 is SNHLY and CDR2 is FYNNEI. This chain's CDR3 is CASSEDRVGTGELFF. For the CDR3, the DNA is TGTGCCAGCAGTGAGGACAGGGTTGGCACCGGGGAGCTGTTTTTT. The full variable domain, its missing parts supplied by reference TRBV2 and TRBJ2-2, is EPEVTQTPSHQVTQMGQEVILRCVPISNHLYFYWYRQILGQKVEFLVSFYNNEISEKSEIFDDQFSVERPDGSNFTLKIRSTKLEDSAMYFCASSEDRVGTGELFFGEGSRLTVL.

This CDR3 reads CASSREDTQYF. The CDR3 DNA follows: TGTGCCAGCAGTCGAGAAGATACGCAGTATTTT. V is TRBV6-5 and J is TRBJ2-3; D not certain. The CDR3 totals 11 residues. Trimming took off 5 bases at V and 5 bases at J, with 5 bases between the two ends. CDR1 is MNHEY and CDR2 is SVGAGI in the germline V gene.

The V call is TRBV11-2, the J call TRBJ1-2, with TRBD1 matching over 11 bases. V gave up 2 bases and J gave up 4 bases; unmatched junction bases: 6. The CDR3 has 16 residues. The germline CDR1 and CDR2 sequences are SGHAT and FQNNGV. CDR3 residues: CASSLRDRGNPYGYTF. The CDR3 DNA is TGTGCCAGCAGCTTACGGGACAGGGGGAACCCCTATGGCTACACCTTC.